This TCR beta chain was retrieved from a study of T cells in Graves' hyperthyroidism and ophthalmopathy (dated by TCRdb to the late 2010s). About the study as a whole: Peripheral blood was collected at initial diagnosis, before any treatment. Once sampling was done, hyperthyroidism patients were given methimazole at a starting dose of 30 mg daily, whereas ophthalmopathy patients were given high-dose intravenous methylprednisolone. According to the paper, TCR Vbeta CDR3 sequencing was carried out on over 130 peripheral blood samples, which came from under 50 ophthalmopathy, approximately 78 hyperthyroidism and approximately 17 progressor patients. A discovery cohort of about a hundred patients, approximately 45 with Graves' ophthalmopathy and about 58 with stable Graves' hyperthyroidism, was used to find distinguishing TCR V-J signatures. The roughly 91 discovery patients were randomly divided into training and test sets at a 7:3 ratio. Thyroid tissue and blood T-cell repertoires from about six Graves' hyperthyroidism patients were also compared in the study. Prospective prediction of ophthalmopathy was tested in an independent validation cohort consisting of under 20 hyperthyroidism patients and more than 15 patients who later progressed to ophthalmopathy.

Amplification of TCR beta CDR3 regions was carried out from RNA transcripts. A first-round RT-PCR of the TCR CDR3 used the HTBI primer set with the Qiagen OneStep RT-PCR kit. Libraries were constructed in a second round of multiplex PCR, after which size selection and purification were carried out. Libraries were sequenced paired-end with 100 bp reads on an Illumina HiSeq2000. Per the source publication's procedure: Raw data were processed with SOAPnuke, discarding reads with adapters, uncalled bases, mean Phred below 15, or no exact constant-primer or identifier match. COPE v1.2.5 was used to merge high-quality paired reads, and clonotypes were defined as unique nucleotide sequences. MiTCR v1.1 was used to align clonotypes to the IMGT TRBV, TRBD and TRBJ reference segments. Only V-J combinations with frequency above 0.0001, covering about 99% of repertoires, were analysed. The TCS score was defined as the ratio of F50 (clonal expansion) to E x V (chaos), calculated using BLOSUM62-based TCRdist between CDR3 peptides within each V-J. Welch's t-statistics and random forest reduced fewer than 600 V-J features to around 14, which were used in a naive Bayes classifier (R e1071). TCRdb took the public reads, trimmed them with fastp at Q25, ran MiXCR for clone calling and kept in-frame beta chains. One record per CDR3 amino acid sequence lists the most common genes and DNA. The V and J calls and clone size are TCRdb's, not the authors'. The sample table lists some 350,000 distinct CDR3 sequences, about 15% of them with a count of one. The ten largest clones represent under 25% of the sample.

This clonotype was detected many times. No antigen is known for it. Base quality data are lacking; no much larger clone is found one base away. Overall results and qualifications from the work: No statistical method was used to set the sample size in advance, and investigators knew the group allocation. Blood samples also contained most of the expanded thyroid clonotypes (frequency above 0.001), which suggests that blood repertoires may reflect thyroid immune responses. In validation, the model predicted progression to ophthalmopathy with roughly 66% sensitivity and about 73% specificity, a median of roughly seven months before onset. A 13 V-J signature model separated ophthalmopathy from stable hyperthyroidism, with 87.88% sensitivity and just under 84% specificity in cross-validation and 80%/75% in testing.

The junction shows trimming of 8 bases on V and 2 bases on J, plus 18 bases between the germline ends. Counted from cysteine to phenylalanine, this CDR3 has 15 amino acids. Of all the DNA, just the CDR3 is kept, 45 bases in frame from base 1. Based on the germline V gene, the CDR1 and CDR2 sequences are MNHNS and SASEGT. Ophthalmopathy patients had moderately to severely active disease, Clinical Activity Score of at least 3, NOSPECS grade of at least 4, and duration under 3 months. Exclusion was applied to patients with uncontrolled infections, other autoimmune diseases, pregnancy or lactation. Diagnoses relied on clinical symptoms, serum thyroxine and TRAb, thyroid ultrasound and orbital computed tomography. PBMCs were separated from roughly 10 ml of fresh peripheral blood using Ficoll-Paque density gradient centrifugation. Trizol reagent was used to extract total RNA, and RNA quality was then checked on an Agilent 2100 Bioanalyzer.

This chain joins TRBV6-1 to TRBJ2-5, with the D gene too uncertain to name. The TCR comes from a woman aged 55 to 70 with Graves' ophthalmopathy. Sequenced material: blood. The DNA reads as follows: TGTGCCAGCTGCCGCCTCTTGGATCGTCAAGAGACCCAGTACTTC. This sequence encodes CASCRLLDRQETQYF.